The rows below give T cell receptor beta chains drawn from one sample of a study of T cell responses to AZD1222 COVID-19 vaccine. TCRdb's table, derived via immunoSEQ multiplex PCR, lists solely in-frame clones and lacks some. The sample lists 130,000 to 150,000 clones, roughly nine tenths occurring once. Sequenced material: peripheral blood, taken 28 days after the second AZD1222 dose. The receptor set was obtained from an adult who received the AZD1222 COVID-19 vaccine. The CDR3 runs from the conserved cysteine through the conserved F or W. A D gene is named only where the DNA matches it firmly. Expanded clones are given a class, and other clones once, few, many or no size at all.

V gene: TRBV1
clone size: NA
D gene: NA
CDR3 length: 16
J gene: TRBJ1-4
CDR3 protein: CTSSQEEGQSNEKLFF
CDR3 DNA: TGCACCAGCAGCCAAGAAGAAGGACAGAGTAATGAAAAACTGTTTTTT

V gene: TRBV27
clone size: NA
D gene: NA
CDR3 length: 13
J gene: TRBJ1-5
CDR3 protein: CASSLWGNQPQHF
CDR3 DNA: TGTGCCAGCAGTTTATGGGGCAATCAGCCCCAGCATTTT

V gene: TRBV2
clone size: NA
D gene: NA
CDR3 length: 12
J gene: TRBJ1-2
CDR3 protein: CASSALDYGYTF
CDR3 DNA: TGTGCCAGCAGTGCCCTTGACTATGGCTACACCTTC

V gene: TRBV6-5
clone size: NA
D gene: TRBD1
CDR3 length: 15
J gene: TRBJ1-5
CDR3 protein: CASRPGQGNNQPQHF
CDR3 DNA: TGTGCCAGCAGACCGGGACAGGGAAACAATCAGCCCCAGCATTTT

V gene: TRBV7-2
clone size: NA
D gene: TRBD2
CDR3 length: 14
J gene: TRBJ2-7
CDR3 protein: CASSPGGSSYEQYF
CDR3 DNA: TGTGCCAGCAGCCCCGGGGGGAGCTCCTACGAGCAGTACTTC

V gene: TRBV15
clone size: NA
D gene: TRBD1
CDR3 length: 16
J gene: TRBJ1-4
CDR3 protein: CATSRADRGANEKLFF
CDR3 DNA: TGTGCCACCAGCAGGGCTGACAGGGGGGCTAATGAAAAACTGTTTTTT

V gene: TRBV3-1/TRBV3-2
clone size: NA
D gene: NA
CDR3 length: 16
J gene: TRBJ1-2
CDR3 protein: CASSHASAVGFYGYTF
CDR3 DNA: TGTGCCAGCAGCCACGCCTCGGCGGTCGGTTTCTATGGCTACACCTTC

V gene: TRBV7-3
clone size: NA
D gene: TRBD1
CDR3 length: 16
J gene: TRBJ1-1
CDR3 protein: CASSLLGGTGTTEAFF
CDR3 DNA: TGTGCCAGCAGCTTACTAGGGGGGACAGGCACCACTGAAGCTTTCTTT

V gene: TRBV9
clone size: NA
D gene: NA
CDR3 length: 15
J gene: TRBJ1-1
CDR3 protein: CASSVTGRGNTEAFF
CDR3 DNA: TGTGCCAGCAGCGTGACGGGCAGGGGGAACACTGAAGCTTTCTTT

V gene: TRBV5-4
clone size: NA
D gene: TRBD2
CDR3 length: 14
J gene: TRBJ2-5
CDR3 protein: CASSFGTSKETQYF
CDR3 DNA: TGTGCCAGCAGCTTTGGGACTAGCAAAGAGACCCAGTACTTC

V gene: TRBV5-1
clone size: NA
D gene: NA
CDR3 length: 14
J gene: TRBJ1-4
CDR3 protein: CASSFEAVNEKLFF
CDR3 DNA: TGCGCCAGCAGCTTCGAGGCCGTTAATGAAAAACTGTTTTTT

V gene: TRBV2
clone size: NA
D gene: NA
CDR3 length: 15
J gene: TRBJ2-5
CDR3 protein: CASSEAPGAGETQYF
CDR3 DNA: TGTGCCAGCAGTGAAGCGCCGGGGGCGGGAGAGACCCAGTACTTC

V gene: TRBV6-4
clone size: NA
D gene: NA
CDR3 length: 18
J gene: TRBJ2-1
CDR3 protein: CASSPGSSGGSFDNEQFF
CDR3 DNA: TGTGCCAGCAGCCCCGGGAGTTCAGGGGGAAGTTTCGACAATGAGCAGTTCTTC

V gene: TRBV5-5
clone size: once
D gene: NA
CDR3 length: 14
J gene: TRBJ1-5
CDR3 protein: CASSLAQVNRPQHF
CDR3 DNA: TGTGCCAGCAGCTTGGCCCAGGTCAATCGGCCCCAGCATTTT

V gene: TRBV5-1
clone size: NA
D gene: TRBD1
CDR3 length: 16
J gene: TRBJ1-1
CDR3 protein: CASSRDPTGPNTEAFF
CDR3 DNA: TGCGCCAGCAGCCGGGACCCGACAGGGCCGAACACTGAAGCTTTCTTT

V gene: TRBV24-1
clone size: medium-sized
D gene: NA
CDR3 length: 15
J gene: TRBJ2-2
CDR3 protein: CATSERGSDTGELFF
CDR3 DNA: TGTGCCACCAGTGAGCGGGGTTCGGACACCGGGGAGCTGTTTTTT

V gene: TRBV7-8
clone size: NA
D gene: NA
CDR3 length: 18
J gene: TRBJ2-4
CDR3 protein: CASSLSLSLVAVKNIQYF
CDR3 DNA: TGTGCCAGCAGCTTATCCTTAAGTCTGGTGGCAGTAAAAAACATTCAGTACTTC

V gene: TRBV28
clone size: once
D gene: NA
CDR3 length: 14
J gene: TRBJ2-7
CDR3 protein: CASSSPKQVYEQYF
CDR3 DNA: TGTGCCAGCAGTTCGCCGAAGCAGGTCTACGAGCAGTACTTC

V gene: TRBV5-1
clone size: few
D gene: NA
CDR3 length: 14
J gene: TRBJ2-7
CDR3 protein: CASSPLGPNSEQYF
CDR3 DNA: TGCGCCAGCAGCCCCCTGGGGCCGAACAGCGAGCAGTACTTC

V gene: TRBV15
clone size: NA
D gene: TRBD2
CDR3 length: 15
J gene: TRBJ2-5
CDR3 protein: CATSRLLERGETQYF
CDR3 DNA: TGTGCCACCAGCAGGCTCCTAGAGCGGGGGGAGACCCAGTACTTC

V gene: TRBV6-2/TRBV6-3
clone size: NA
D gene: NA
CDR3 length: 11
J gene: TRBJ2-5
CDR3 protein: CASSYAGQQYF
CDR3 DNA: TGTGCCAGCAGTTACGCGGGGCAACAGTACTTC

V gene: TRBV2
clone size: NA
D gene: TRBD1
CDR3 length: 13
J gene: TRBJ2-7
CDR3 protein: CASSRQGSYEQYF
CDR3 DNA: TGTGCCAGCAGTCGACAGGGGAGCTACGAGCAGTACTTC

V gene: TRBV7-8
clone size: NA
D gene: TRBD1
CDR3 length: 17
J gene: TRBJ1-2
CDR3 protein: CASSRGTGLLANYGYTF
CDR3 DNA: TGTGCCAGCAGTAGGGGGACAGGGCTTCTAGCTAACTATGGCTACACCTTC